One and the same sample provided the 8 T cell receptor beta chains below, sequenced in a study of cytomegalovirus exposure and HLA in healthy donors. The PCR made use of 60 Vbeta and 13 Jbeta primers. Only in-frame clones appear in the TCRdb table, and some are missing; sequencing was by immunoSEQ multiplex PCR. The sample consists of some 190,000 clones, around 75% of them appearing once. Sequenced material: PBMCs. Receptors originate from a woman aged 25 to 39 in good health and CMV-seropositive.

The J gene is TRBJ2-7, the V gene TRBV6-6; D perhaps matches TRBD1 (5 bases). Germline CDR1 reads MNHNY; CDR2 reads SVGAGI (reference sequence). The ends were cut back, 2 bases at V and 4 bases at J, with 12 bases in the middle. The CDR3 is made up of 14 amino acids. CDR3 DNA: TGTGCCAGCAGTTACCCTCAGAAGGGGTACGAGCAGTACTTC. This encodes CASSYPQKGYEQYF.

This chain joins TRBV6-5 and TRBJ2-7; 7 nucleotides line up with TRBD1. Trimming took 4 bases from V and 4 from J; bases not matched to a gene: 7. The CDR3 length is 14 residues. The germline V gene has CDR1 MNHEY and CDR2 SVGAGI. The CDR3 is CASSSLQGSYEQYF. For the CDR3, the DNA is TGTGCCAGCAGTTCACTACAGGGGTCGTACGAGCAGTACTTC.

This clone was seen more than once but under ten times. The gene calls are TRBV19 and TRBJ2-3; 10 bases map to TRBD2. Germline V gives CDR1 LNHDA, CDR2 SQIVND (reference sequence). After removal of 6 bases from V and 6 bases from J, the junction contained 6 bases not matched to a gene. The CDR3 runs 14 residues. The CDR3 loop reads CASSTSGITDTQYF. CDR3 nucleotides: TGTGCCAGTAGCACTAGCGGGATAACGGATACGCAGTATTTT.

The chain couples TRBV19 to TRBJ2-3, with D hard to call. The CDR3 runs to 15 residues. Germline loops: CDR1 LNHDA, CDR2 SQIVND (reference sequence). Trimming left V 6 bases short and J 2 bases short, with 15 bases between. The CDR3 bases are TGTGCCAGTAGCTGGAACCCAGGAAACACAGATACGCAGTATTTT. Protein product: CASSWNPGNTDTQYF. The entire variable domain, with the rest obtained from reference TRBV19 and TRBJ2-3, is as follows: DGGITQSPKYLFRKEGQNVTLSCEQNLNHDAMYWYRQDPGQGLRLIYYSQIVNDFQKGDIAEGYSVSREKKESFPLTVTSAQKNPTAFYLCASSWNPGNTDTQYFGPGTRLTVL.

V is TRBV10-1 and J is TRBJ2-4, with TRBD2 matching 10 bases. Germline CDR1 WNHNN, CDR2 SYGVQD (reference sequence). The CDR3 length is 17 residues. The junction had 4 bases not matched to a gene; V was cut back by 0 bases and J by 2 bases. The CDR3 is CASSESIAGGPKNIQYF. The CDR3 coding sequence is TGCGCCAGCAGTGAGTCGATAGCGGGAGGCCCCAAAAACATTCAGTACTTC.

The rearrangement links TRBV6-8 to TRBJ2-3, with D possibly TRBD1 on 5 matching bases. The CDR3 is 16 residues long. Trimming cost V 5 bases and J 3 bases, with 18 bases left between them. Germline V lookup: CDR1 MNHGY, CDR2 SAAAGT. The CDR3 spells CASSRPGLRGTDTQYF. The DNA of the CDR3 is TGTGCCAGCAGTCGCCCAGGGTTACGTGGGACAGATACGCAGTATTTT.

This clone was recorded a few times. The V gene is TRBV7-2, the J gene TRBJ2-7; no firm D call. Trimming removed 1 base from V and 0 bases from J, with 7 bases in between. Germline values: CDR1 SGHTA, CDR2 FQGNSA. The CDR3 consists of 14 residues. CDR3 in amino acids: CASSLVLSSYEQYF. The CDR3, as DNA: TGTGCCAGCAGCTTAGTCCTGAGCTCCTACGAGCAGTACTTC.

The count of this clone is one. This chain joins TRBV6-5 and TRBJ2-7; the D gene is possibly TRBD1 (5 bases). Trimming shortened V by 0 bases and J by 0 bases, and 9 bases separated the two germline ends. The CDR3 is 15 amino acids. CDR1 MNHEY and CDR2 SVGAGI come from the germline V gene. DNA of the CDR3: TGTGCCAGCAGTTACTCGAGGCAGGGCTCCTACGAGCAGTACTTC. This sequence encodes CASSYSRQGSYEQYF.